The 15 T cell receptor beta chains below were found in one sample sequenced in a study of blood T cells in healthy people across ages. A J-beta primer mix and a sample-barcoded 5' primer were used in a second PCR of about 7 to 12 cycles. From the 5' RACE reads, TCRdb called clonotypes with MiXCR, one entry per CDR3 protein. In the table there are hundreds of thousands of distinct CDR3 sequences, 32% of which are singletons. What was sequenced was blood. These receptor sequences come from a woman of 80 years or more in good health.

A remark on this clonotype: The junction does not match germline at one end; this may be a read error. The chain links TRBV7-3 to TRBJ2-5; TRBD1 is a possible D gene (5 bases). Germline-derived CDR1 and CDR2 are SGHTA and FQGTGA. The CDR3 has 14 amino acids. The DNA of the CDR3 is TGCGCCAGCAGCTCTGGGGCCTTCGGCGGTGAGCAGTACTTC. Protein sequence: CASSSGAFGGEQYF.

Concerning this clonotype: A read error may be the cause here, since a much bigger clone is one base away. This rearrangement joins TRBV5-4 to TRBJ1-2; no definite D call. The germline V and J ends were trimmed by 2 bases and 6 bases, with 8 bases remaining between them. Germline CDR1 is SGHNT and CDR2 is YYREEE (reference sequence). This CDR3 is built from 12 residues. The CDR3 loop reads CASSFNQNGYTF. CDR3 nucleotides: TGTGCCAGCAGCTTCAATCAAAATGGCTACACCTTC.

The table lists this clonotype with a few counts. The chain links TRBV5-5 to TRBJ1-5; tentative D call: TRBD1 (6 bases). The V gene's germline CDR1 is SGHKS and CDR2 YYEKEE (reference sequence). V lost 5 bases and J 1 base, leaving 19 bases between the germline ends. This CDR3 is built from 17 residues. CDR3 coding DNA: TGTGCCAGCAGTCGAGACGGGGGCCCCGCCAGCAATCAGCCCCAGCATTTT. This translates into CASSRDGGPASNQPQHF.

CDR3 in amino acids: CASSFESGQGKKLFF. CDR3 sequence (DNA): TGCGCCAGCAGCTTTGAGTCGGGACAGGGAAAAAAACTGTTTTTT. The V gene is TRBV5-1, the J gene TRBJ1-4; 9 bases align to TRBD1. Germline lookup yields CDR1 SGHRS and CDR2 YFSETQ. V was clipped by 2 bases and J by 9 bases; unmatched bases: 8. The CDR3 totals 15 residues.

Comment on this clonotype: At one of its ends the junction is not consistent with the germline gene, which may arise from a read error. V usage is TRBV7-9 and J usage is TRBJ2-7; 7 bases align to TRBD1. The CDR3 is 17 amino acids. CDR1 is SEHNR and CDR2 is FQNEAQ in the germline V gene (reference sequence). The CDR3 DNA sequence: TGCGCCAGCAGCTTAGCGCTCCGGGACAGAGCCTACAATGAGCAGTACTTC. This translates into CASSLALRDRAYNEQYF. Filled out from reference TRBV7-9 and TRBJ2-7, the complete variable domain reads DTGVSQNPRHKITKRGQNVTFRCDPISEHNRLYWYRQTLGQGPEFLTYFQNEAQLEKSRLLSDRFSAERPKGSFSTLEIQRTEQGDSAMYLCASSLALRDRAYNEQYFGPGTRLTVT.

This clonotype has a count of ten or more. The chain joins TRBV11-2 to TRBJ2-7; 9 bases line up with TRBD1. V trimming: 5 bases; J trimming: 3 bases; junction bases outside the gene matches: 8. The CDR3 is 15 amino acids. CDR1 and CDR2 (germline): SGHAT, FQNNGV. The CDR3 nucleotides are TGTGCCAGCAGCCAGGGGACAGGGCACAACTACGAGCAGTACTTC. The encoded protein is CASSQGTGHNYEQYF.

As concerns this clonotype: A much larger clone lies one base from this, so it may be a read error. The chain carries TRBV5-1 and TRBJ1-5; D is undetermined. The CDR3 consists of 12 residues. Germline V gene lookup returns CDR1 SGHRS and CDR2 YFSETQ. This CDR3 is CASGLSNQPRHF. The DNA of the CDR3 is TGCGCCAGCGGCTTAAGCAATCAGCCCCGGCATTTT.

In this sample, this clonotype turned up many times. The J gene is TRBJ2-3, the V gene TRBV5-1; possible D gene TRBD2, 5 bases. The length of the CDR3 is 13 residues. Germline CDR1 SGHRS, CDR2 YFSETQ. Trimming shortened V by 2 bases and J by 5 bases, and 9 bases separated the two germline ends. The CDR3 nucleotides read TGCGCCAGCAGCTTTGGTGGAGGAGATACGCAGTATTTT. Its protein product is CASSFGGGDTQYF.

The chain carries TRBV4-3 and TRBJ2-1, with D perhaps matching TRBD1 (6 bases). V shed 0 bases and J shed 5 bases, with 17 bases lying between them. The CDR3 is 17 residues long. Germline V gene lookup returns CDR1 LGHNA and CDR2 YSLEER. CDR3 protein: CASSQDFIRGKDNEQFF. In DNA form, the CDR3 reads TGCGCCAGCAGCCAAGATTTCATAAGGGGGAAGGACAATGAGCAGTTCTTC.

At least ten counts were recorded for this clonotype. The V call is TRBV5-1, the J call TRBJ2-7; the match to TRBD1 covers 7 bases. The CDR3 has 14 residues. Germline CDR1 is SGHRS and CDR2 is YFSETQ. With 4 bases clipped from V and 3 bases from J, the junction kept 7 bases outside the gene matches. The CDR3 sequence is CASSPSTGHYEQYF. CDR3 DNA sequence: TGCGCCAGCAGCCCCTCGACAGGGCACTACGAGCAGTACTTC.

About this clonotype itself: One base away lies a much larger clone, so this may be a sequencing read error. The chain uses TRBV5-1 and TRBJ1-2, with D perhaps TRBD1 (5 bases). The CDR3 sequence is 15 residues long. Germline V gene data show CDR1 as SGHRS and CDR2 as YFSETQ. The chain's CDR3 is CASSLLGLPNYGHTF. CDR3 coding DNA: TGCGCCAGCAGCTTGTTGGGACTTCCTAACTATGGCCACACCTTC.

This clonotype was counted a few times. The rearrangement uses TRBV6-1 and TRBJ2-2; a possible D gene is TRBD1 (5 bases). This CDR3 spans 15 amino acids. Germline CDR1 reads MNHNS; CDR2 reads SASEGT. Trimming cost V 2 bases and J 4 bases, with 11 bases left between them. CDR3 protein: CASSESGWSTGELFF. CDR3 DNA: TGTGCCAGCAGTGAATCAGGGTGGAGCACCGGGGAGCTGTTTTTT.

As for this clonotype: The junction shows a germline mismatch at one end, possibly a read error. This sequence joins TRBV20-1 and TRBJ1-5, with 7 bases matching TRBD1. Germline V gene lookup returns CDR1 DFQATT and CDR2 SNEGSKA (reference sequence). The CDR3 has 14 residues. CDR3 nucleotides: TGCAGTGCTGCCCAGGGGGATAGCAGTCAGCCCCAGCATTTT. It is translated as CSAAQGDSSQPQHF.

This clonotype was recorded a few times. With a much larger clone just one base away, this may be a read error. This sequence joins TRBV6-2 or TRBV6-3 and TRBJ2-1, with D possibly called TRBD1 or TRBD2 (5 bases each). The CDR3 totals 13 residues. Germline V CDR1 and CDR2: MNHEY, SVGEGT. V was shortened by 6 bases and J by 9 bases, with 15 bases between the two germline ends. The CDR3 DNA sequence: TGTGCCAGCAGGGGGATTTTTGGGGGTGAGCAGTTCTTC. Its protein product is CASRGIFGGEQFF.

Regarding this clonotype: Being one base from a much bigger clone, this may be a read error. The rearrangement uses TRBV5-6 and TRBJ2-1; TRBD2 agrees at 9 bases. CDR1 and CDR2 (germline): SGHDT, YYEEEE. V shed 7 bases and J 7 bases; nucleotides not matched to a gene: 9. The CDR3 is 14 amino acids. This chain's CDR3 is CASGERGARNEQFF. The DNA for the CDR3 is TGTGCCAGCGGAGAGCGGGGGGCCCGGAATGAGCAGTTCTTC.